This TCR beta chain was captured in a study of long-term antiretroviral therapy in people with HIV. Each donor provided at least one pre-ART PBMC sample and at least two post-ART PBMC samples. Regarding the study as a whole: Clonal populations expanded prior to ART predominated within the repertoire at all time points. Post-ART samples showed increased diversity that remained below transplant donor control levels. Specimens of blood were obtained during about 2003 to 2017, possibly under older ART regimens.

V was trimmed by 5 bases and J by 2 bases, leaving 10 bases between them. CDR3 length: 15 amino acids. Germline V gene data show CDR1 as MNHEY and CDR2 as SVGAGI. On this clone: As yet, its antigen is unknown.

The immunoSEQ assay was v3.0, run at survey level. Method: immunoSEQ multiplex PCR; TCRdb's copy keeps in-frame clones and lacks some. This table holds 25,000 to 35,000 clones, approximately 95% found once. The clonotype was recovered from a man aged 25-40 years with HIV. The chain combines TRBV6-5 with TRBJ2-6; D possibly corresponds to TRBD2 (5 bases). The sample here was unsorted PBMCs, taken 5.3 years after starting antiretroviral therapy. The CDR3 is CASSGLIAGANVLTF. CDR3 coding DNA: TGTGCCAGCAGTGGACTGATTGCTGGGGCCAACGTCCTGACTTTC.